A single sample gave rise to the 25 T cell receptor beta chains below, sequenced in a study of T cell responses to AZD1222 COVID-19 vaccine. TCRdb's table, derived via immunoSEQ multiplex PCR, lists solely in-frame clones and lacks some. The table shows 150,000 to 200,000 clones, with roughly 94% occurring only once. The sample was peripheral blood, taken 28 days after the second AZD1222 dose. These receptors came from an adult who received the AZD1222 COVID-19 vaccine.

This chain connects TRBV29-1 to TRBJ2-1, with D possibly matching TRBD2 (5 bases). The germline V gene has CDR1 SQVTM and CDR2 ANQGSEA. The V end lost 3 bases, the J end lost 10 bases, and 16 bases lay between the germline ends. The CDR3 runs to 13 residues. CDR3 coding DNA: TGCAGCGTTGAGTCGTGGTCGTCGGGGGAGCAGTTCTTC. This codes for CSVESWSSGEQFF.

This chain uses TRBV12-1 with TRBJ1-2; TRBD1 is taken as the D call from the table, unchecked against the DNA. TRBV12-1 is an annotated pseudogene. There are 19 residues in the CDR3. The CDR3 sequence is CASSYRDRDRTPWDYGYTF. The DNA for the CDR3 is TGTGCCAGCAGCTACCGGGACCGGGACAGGACGCCTTGGGACTATGGCTACACCTTC.

V and J are TRBV5-1 and TRBJ1-1; 10 bases map to TRBD1. This CDR3 is built from 14 residues. Trimming removed 3 bases from V and 4 bases from J; junction bases left unmatched: 3. CDR1 is SGHRS, CDR2 YFSETQ, per germline. As DNA, the CDR3 is TGCGCCAGCAGCTACCGGGACAGGGGCACTGAAGCTTTCTTT. Translated: CASSYRDRGTEAFF.

This sequence joins TRBV5-1 and TRBJ2-5, with D perhaps TRBD2 (6 bases). V lost 0 bases, J lost 5 bases, and 26 bases lay in between. Per germline, CDR1 SGHRS and CDR2 YFSETQ. CDR3 length: 19 amino acids. The CDR3: CASSLGFPDAGRAGETQYF. CDR3 bases: TGCGCCAGCAGCTTGGGATTCCCCGACGCCGGACGGGCGGGGGAGACCCAGTACTTC.

J is TRBJ1-5 and V is TRBV6-4, with no clear D. Germline CDR1 MRHNA, CDR2 SNTAGT. The ends were cut back, 1 base at V and 3 bases at J, with 10 bases in the middle. This CDR3 is 15 amino acids long. The CDR3 nucleotides are TGTGCCAGCAGTGACTACTATGGCCCCAATCAGCCCCAGCATTTT. Its protein product is CASSDYYGPNQPQHF.

This chain joins TRBV5-1 and TRBJ1-6, with 7 bases lining up with TRBD1. J was trimmed by 4 bases and V by 4 bases; bases with no gene match: 2. The germline V gene has CDR1 SGHRS and CDR2 YFSETQ. The CDR3 is 14 residues long. The CDR3 reads CASSPGQYNSPLHF. The CDR3 bases are TGCGCCAGCAGCCCGGGACAGTATAATTCACCCCTCCACTTT.

A single count supports this clone. CDR3 sequence: CATSRVPSDTQYF. CDR3 in DNA: TGTGCCACCAGCAGAGTCCCTTCAGATACGCAGTATTTT. The rearrangement links TRBV15 to TRBJ2-3; D is undetermined. Looked up from germline, CDR1 is LNHNV and CDR2 is YYDKDF (reference sequence). CDR3 size: 13 residues. V was cut by 1 base and J by 4 bases, with 6 bases left in between.

The rearrangement uses TRBV7-2 and TRBJ2-2; D gene uncertain. Germline CDR1 and CDR2: SGHTA and FQGNSA. The ends were cut back, 2 bases at V and 0 bases at J, with 10 bases in the middle. The CDR3 contains 16 residues. The CDR3: CASSLMVGSNTGELFF. The CDR3 region has the DNA TGTGCCAGCAGCTTAATGGTGGGCTCGAACACCGGGGAGCTGTTTTTT.

The rearrangement joins TRBV5-1 to TRBJ1-1, with 7 bases identical to TRBD1. The CDR3 spans 16 residues. CDR1 is SGHRS, CDR2 YFSETQ, per germline. The V gene end was trimmed by 1 base and the J gene end by 3 bases; junction bases not matched to a gene: 9. CDR3 bases: TGCGCCAGCAGCTTGTATAGGGGGCGCGGGGACACTGAAGCTTTCTTT. Translation: CASSLYRGRGDTEAFF.

The V call is TRBV29-1, the J call TRBJ1-1; D unresolved. Looked up from germline, CDR1 is SQVTM and CDR2 is ANQGSEA. Deletions cut 1 base from V and 2 bases from J, with 8 bases between. The CDR3 contains 13 residues. This CDR3 reads CSVEGQFNTEAFF. CDR3 in DNA: TGCAGCGTTGAAGGGCAGTTTAACACTGAAGCTTTCTTT.

The CDR3 protein is CASSLGFTGVFYGYTF. The CDR3 bases are TGTGCCAGCAGCTTAGGATTTACAGGGGTTTTCTATGGCTACACCTTC. This rearrangement joins TRBV7-8 to TRBJ1-2; TRBD1 matches 7 bases. Per germline, CDR1 SGHVS and CDR2 FQNEAQ. V trimming: 1 base; J trimming: 4 bases; junction bases outside the gene matches: 9. CDR3 length equals 16 residues.

The rearrangement uses TRBV5-5 and TRBJ1-1, with TRBD1 as a possible D gene (5 bases). Trimming cost V 2 bases and J 1 base, with 9 bases left between them. Germline V gene sequence: CDR1 SGHKS, CDR2 YYEKEE (reference sequence). The CDR3 extends over 14 amino acids. CDR3 DNA: TGTGCCAGCAGCTTACAGGACCCGAACACTGAAGCTTTCTTT. Translating gives CASSLQDPNTEAFF.

This chain joins TRBV19 and TRBJ1-4, with D possibly TRBD1 on 5 matching bases. The ends were cut back, 4 bases at V and 3 bases at J, with 18 bases in the middle. The CDR3 is made up of 17 amino acids. The germline CDR1 and CDR2 sequences are LNHDA and SQIVND (reference sequence). In DNA, the CDR3 is TGTGCCAGTAGTAACTCGGGCCGGCGAGGGGCTAATGAAAAACTGTTTTTT. Translated, it gives CASSNSGRRGANEKLFF.

The genes are TRBV12-5 and TRBJ1-3; D perhaps matches TRBD1 (5 bases). Looked up from germline, CDR1 is LGHNT and CDR2 is FRNRAP. V lost 1 base to trimming and J lost 4 bases, with 8 bases between them. This CDR3 is built from 14 residues. For the CDR3, the DNA is TGTGCTAGTGGTTTGGACGGGGGAGGAAACACCATATATTTT. Translation gives CASGLDGGGNTIYF.

The chain is built from TRBV24-1 and TRBJ2-5, with 8 bases that match TRBD2. The junction had 3 bases not matched to a gene; V was cut back by 2 bases and J by 2 bases. This CDR3 has 15 residues. Germline V CDR1 and CDR2: KGHDR, SFDVKD. CDR3 DNA sequence: TGTGCCACCAGTGATTCGGGAGGGCGGCAAGAGACCCAGTACTTC. Translation gives CATSDSGGRQETQYF.

The rearrangement joins TRBV5-6 to TRBJ1-2; D is unclear. Germline CDR1 and CDR2: SGHDT and YYEEEE. Deletions cut 0 bases from V and 2 bases from J, with 8 bases between. CDR3 length: 14 residues. The CDR3 reads CASSLALRNYGYTF. CDR3 sequence (DNA): TGTGCCAGCAGCTTGGCCCTGCGGAACTATGGCTACACCTTC.

V gene TRBV5-4 combines with J gene TRBJ2-1, with 11 bases fitting TRBD2. The CDR3 sequence is 14 residues long. Germline CDR1 SGHNT, CDR2 YYREEE (reference sequence). V lost 2 bases to trimming and J lost 6 bases; unmatched junction nucleotides: 1. The DNA for the CDR3 is TGTGCCAGCAGCTTTACTAGCGGGAGCAATGAGCAGTTCTTC. Amino acids: CASSFTSGSNEQFF.

This rearrangement joins TRBV10-1 to TRBJ1-2, with D unclear. The CDR3 spans 13 residues. CDR1 is WNHNN and CDR2 is SYGVQD in the germline V gene (reference sequence). The germline V and J ends were trimmed by 2 bases and 2 bases, with 6 bases remaining between them. The DNA of the CDR3 is TGCGCCAGCAGTGAGGACCTAAACTATGGCTACACCTTC. Its translation is CASSEDLNYGYTF.

The CDR3 loop is CASSIGGTANQPQHF. The CDR3 DNA reads TGTGCCAGTAGTATCGGGGGGACAGCCAATCAGCCCCAGCATTTT. The V call is TRBV19, the J call TRBJ1-5, with TRBD1 matching 7 bases. Germline V gene sequence: CDR1 LNHDA, CDR2 SQIVND (reference sequence). The CDR3 length is 15 residues. J lost 3 bases, V lost 3 bases, and 5 bases had no gene match.

The DNA for the CDR3 is TGCGCCAGCAGCGCAACGGACAGGGGGCGGGCAACCTATGGCTACACCTTC. Translation: CASSATDRGRATYGYTF. This chain uses TRBV5-1 with TRBJ1-2; 11 nucleotides match TRBD1. Germline trimming cut 4 bases from V and 4 bases from J; bases unmatched to any gene: 12. This CDR3 contains 17 residues. CDR1 and CDR2 from the germline V gene are SGHRS and YFSETQ.

The gene calls are TRBV6-2 or TRBV6-3 and TRBJ2-3; D is uncertain. CDR3 length equals 18 residues. Germline V gene data show CDR1 as MNHEY and CDR2 as SVGEGT. V lost 2 bases, J lost 2 bases, and 20 bases lay in between. The CDR3 DNA sequence: TGTGCCAGCAGTTACCGCAGCACCCCCATCTCGGACACAGATACGCAGTATTTT. It encodes CASSYRSTPISDTDTQYF.

The chain recombines TRBV3-1 (or the pseudogene TRBV3-2) with TRBJ2-1, with 12 bases identical to TRBD1. Unmatched junction bases numbered 13, after V lost 9 bases and J lost 1 base. Germline assignment: CDR1 LGHDT and CDR2 YNNKEL (reference sequence). CDR3 size: 18 residues. For the CDR3, the DNA is TGTGCCAGTCTACCTAGCTGGGGACAGGGGGCTTCCTACAATGAGCAGTTCTTC. Amino acid sequence: CASLPSWGQGASYNEQFF.

Only one count was recorded for this clone. The V and J genes are TRBV27 and TRBJ1-2; no reliable D call. Per germline, CDR1 MNHEY and CDR2 SMNVEV (reference sequence). This CDR3 is built from 14 residues. V was trimmed by 4 bases and J by 5 bases, leaving 14 bases between them. CDR3: CASSSHLKQYGYTF. DNA for the CDR3: TGTGCCAGCAGTTCACACCTCAAGCAATATGGCTACACCTTC.

J is TRBJ1-2 and V is TRBV6-5; D may be TRBD1 (6 bases). The ends were cut back, 3 bases at V and 2 bases at J, with 10 bases in the middle. Germline V gives CDR1 MNHEY, CDR2 SVGAGI. The CDR3 extends over 14 amino acids. The CDR3 DNA is TGTGCCAGCAGTTATGGGCAGGGGAACTATGGCTACACCTTC. Translated, it gives CASSYGQGNYGYTF.

The chain recombines TRBV27 with TRBJ1-2; 9 bases are shared with TRBD1. J was trimmed by 5 bases and V by 5 bases; bases with no gene match: 9. The germline V gene has CDR1 MNHEY and CDR2 SMNVEV (reference sequence). The CDR3 loop spans 15 amino acids. This CDR3 is CASSHGGQGFYGYTF. The CDR3 nucleotides are TGTGCCAGCAGTCACGGGGGACAGGGCTTTTATGGCTACACCTTC.